The clone carrying this TCR beta chain was detected only a few times. Its antigen is unidentified. This sample is drawn from a study of post-analysis software for immune sequencing data. Carried by the TCR beta cDNA libraries were unique molecular identifiers. TCRdb used MiXCR to reprocess the PCR reads, holding one entry per CDR3 protein. Of around 160,000 distinct CDR3 sequences listed, around 36% are singletons. The CDR3 runs 17 residues. V shed 5 bases, J shed 6 bases, and the junction held 14 bases outside the gene matches. Findings and limits, study-wide: Compared with controls, patients showed significantly lower normalized Chao1 diversity.

The chain combines TRBV12-3 or TRBV12-4 with TRBJ2-5; 11 nucleotides line up with TRBD2. This receptor was taken from a girl aged 5 to 17 with multiple sclerosis. The sample here was blood, taken after autologous hematopoietic stem cell transplantation. In DNA, the CDR3 is TGTGCCAGCAGTCCGGGGGGGGCTAGCGGGAGGAGAAAGACCCAGTACTTC. Protein product: CASSPGGASGRRKTQYF.